This is a list of T cell receptor beta chains from one sample in a study of identifying expanded T cells in peripheral blood. Only in-frame clones appear in the TCRdb table, and some are missing; sequencing was by immunoSEQ multiplex PCR. The repertoire holds roughly 120,000 clones, with 88% as singletons. The material sequenced was blood. These receptors all stem from a person aged 18 to 75 in good health. Both conserved end residues are part of each CDR3. D genes are given only for firm matches. Size tells how often a clone was seen (once, few, many) or the class of an expanded clone, and some rows leave it out.

TRBD2,.,TRBJ2-7,TRBV10-1,TGCGCCAGCTCCCGGGAGGCTAGCGGAACGTACGAGCAGTACTTC,CASSREASGTYEQYF
TRBD1,few,TRBJ1-4,TRBV27,TGTGCCAGCAGTTTGGGGACAGGGCTTAATGAAAAACTGTTTTTT,CASSLGTGLNEKLFF
TRBD1,.,TRBJ1-6,TRBV9,TGTGCCAGCAGCCCCTGGACAGGGGATCGTTCACCCCTCCACTTT,CASSPWTGDRSPLHF
.,.,TRBJ1-2,TRBV6-5,TGTGCCAGCAGTTATACTGGGGAGTATGGCTACACCTTC,CASSYTGEYGYTF
.,once,TRBJ1-6,TRBV4-3,TGCGCCAGCAGCCAGGCTGATTCACCCCTCCACTTT,CASSQADSPLHF
TRBD2,.,TRBJ2-3,TRBV19,TGTGCCAGTAGTATGGTAGCGGGATCTTGGGATACGCAGTATTTT,CASSMVAGSWDTQYF
TRBD1,once,TRBJ1-2,TRBV7-9,TGTGCCAGCAGCCCCAGAGACAGGGGGCACTATGGCTACACCTTC,CASSPRDRGHYGYTF
.,.,TRBJ2-3,TRBV28,TGTGCCAGCAGTTTATTACAGGGCACAGATACGCAGTATTTT,CASSLLQGTDTQYF
.,.,TRBJ2-3,TRBV14,TGTGCCAGCAGCCAAGATCCTCGGGGGCGTGTTACAGATACGCAGTATTTT,CASSQDPRGRVTDTQYF
TRBD1,few,TRBJ2-6,TRBV9,TGTGCCAGCAGCGTAGCTCTAGGACAGGGGTACGGGGCCAACGTCCTGACTTTC,CASSVALGQGYGANVLTF
.,.,TRBJ2-3,TRBV29-1,TGCAGCTCAGTGATTTGGGGCTTTAGCACAGATACGCAGTATTTT,CSSVIWGFSTDTQYF
.,.,TRBJ1-1,TRBV7-2,TGTGCCAGCAGCTTGGTAAGGGATCCTGAAGCTTTCTTT,CASSLVRDPEAFF
.,once,TRBJ2-3,TRBV6-1,TGTGCCAGCAGTGAACAGGGGTCCCACACAGATACGCAGTATTTT,CASSEQGSHTDTQYF
.,.,TRBJ2-3,TRBV7-2,TGTGCCAGCAGCCAACGGGCAGGGGTGCGAGATACGCAGTATTTT,CASSQRAGVRDTQYF
.,.,TRBJ2-1,TRBV7-2,TGTGCCAGCAGCCTGGCTAACTACAATGAGCAGTTCTTC,CASSLANYNEQFF
.,.,TRBJ2-7,TRBV2,TGTGCCAGCAGTGAGAAGATCTACGAGCAGTACTTC,CASSEKIYEQYF
.,.,TRBJ2-1,TRBV9,TGTGCCAGCAGCGTAGTTGGGGATGAGGCCTACAATGAGCAGTTCTTC,CASSVVGDEAYNEQFF
.,.,TRBJ1-4,TRBV5-1,TGCGCCAGCAGCTTGGGGCAGGCAACTAATGAAAAACTGTTTTTT,CASSLGQATNEKLFF
.,.,TRBJ2-3,TRBV27,TGTGCCAGCACCTACAGGGACACAGATACGCAGTATTTT,CASTYRDTDTQYF
TRBD1,.,TRBJ1-1,TRBV5-1,TGCGCCAGCAGCACCACAGGGGGCGCGAACACTGAAGCTTTCTTT,CASSTTGGANTEAFF
TRBD2,.,TRBJ2-1,TRBV7-9,TGTGCCAGCAGCCCAAGGTCGCTAGCGGGGAAGGCCTACAATGAGCAGTTCTTC,CASSPRSLAGKAYNEQFF
.,few,TRBJ1-1,TRBV6-1,TGTGCCAGCACTTACATGGAAGCTTTCTTT,CASTYMEAFF
.,.,TRBJ2-3,TRBV5-4,TGTGCCAGCAGCTTGGTCACAACAGATACGCAGTATTTT,CASSLVTTDTQYF
.,.,TRBJ1-2,TRBV30,TGTGCCTGGAGTCGCCAGGGCCTTGGCTACACCTTC,CAWSRQGLGYTF
TRBD1,once,TRBJ1-2,TRBV6-1,TGTGCCAGCCGGAACAGGGGATTGGATAACTATGGCTACACCTTC,CASRNRGLDNYGYTF
.,.,TRBJ1-2,TRBV6-6,TGTGCCAGCCAGAGACCGCCTGGGGGCTACACCTTC,CASQRPPGGYTF
.,.,TRBJ2-7,TRBV19,TGTGCCAGTAGTCCTAGCTCCTACGAGCAGTACTTC,CASSPSSYEQYF
TRBD1,.,TRBJ1-3,TRBV7-3,TGTGCCAGCAGCTCAACACAGGGGGCTGGAAACACCATATATTTT,CASSSTQGAGNTIYF
.,few,TRBJ1-2,TRBV28,TGTGCCCTCGGGGCTTTTAACTATGGCTACACCTTC,CALGAFNYGYTF
.,.,TRBJ1-5,TRBV6-1,TGTGCCAGCAGTGAAAGGGCGGACTATAGCAATCAGCCCCAGCATTTT,CASSERADYSNQPQHF
TRBD1,.,TRBJ1-4,TRBV27,TGTGCCAGCAGTTTAAAAGGGGGCGAAAAACTGTTTTTT,CASSLKGGEKLFF
TRBD2,.,TRBJ2-3,TRBV4-3,TGCGCCAGCAGCCAACGGGGGGAGTCAGATACGCAGTATTTT,CASSQRGESDTQYF
.,.,TRBJ1-2,TRBV5-6,TGTGCCAGCAAGAAAACGGGACACTATGGCTACACCTTC,CASKKTGHYGYTF
TRBD1,few,TRBJ1-5,TRBV27,TGTGCCAGCAGCCCTAGGACAGGGTCAAAGATCCAGCCCCAGCATTTT,CASSPRTGSKIQPQHF
TRBD1,.,TRBJ2-5,TRBV7-8,TGTGCCAGCAGCTTAATGGGGACAGGGGTAATTGAGCAGTACTTC,CASSLMGTGVIEQYF
.,.,TRBJ2-1,TRBV7-9,TGTGCCAGCAGCTTCCGCTATGAGCAGTTCTTC,CASSFRYEQFF
.,few,TRBJ1-3,TRBV2,TGTGCCAGCACCTACTTCGGCGGCACCATATATTTT,CASTYFGGTIYF
.,.,TRBJ2-7,TRBV6-6,TGTGCCAGCAGTATACCGGGACCGTTGGTGAGGCAGTACTTC,CASSIPGPLVRQYF
.,few,TRBJ2-7,TRBV5-1,TGCGCCAGCAGCTCCGGACTGTACGAGCAGTACTTC,CASSSGLYEQYF
TRBD1,.,TRBJ1-4,TRBV15,TGTGCCACCAGCAGGGAGGACAGGGACACGGAAAAACTGTTTTTT,CATSREDRDTEKLFF
.,.,TRBJ2-7,TRBV28,TGTGCCAGCAGCGGGAGCTTGTACGAGCAGTACTTC,CASSGSLYEQYF
.,.,TRBJ1-6,TRBV9,TGTGCCAGCAGCGTCGCATCTTCACCCCTCCACTTT,CASSVASSPLHF